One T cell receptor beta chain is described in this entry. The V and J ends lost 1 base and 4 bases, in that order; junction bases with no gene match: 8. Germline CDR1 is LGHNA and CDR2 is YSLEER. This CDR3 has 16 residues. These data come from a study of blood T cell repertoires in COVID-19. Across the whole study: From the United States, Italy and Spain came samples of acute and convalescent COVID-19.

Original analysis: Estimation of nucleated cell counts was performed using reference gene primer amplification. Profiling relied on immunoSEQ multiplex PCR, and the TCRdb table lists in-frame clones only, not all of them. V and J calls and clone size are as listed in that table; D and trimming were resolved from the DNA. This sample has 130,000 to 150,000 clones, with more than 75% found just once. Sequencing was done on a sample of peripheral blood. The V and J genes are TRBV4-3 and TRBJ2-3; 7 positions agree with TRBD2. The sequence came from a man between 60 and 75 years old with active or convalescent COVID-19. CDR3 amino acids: CASSQGTRGDADTQYF. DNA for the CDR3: TGCGCCAGCAGCCAAGGTACCCGGGGGGATGCAGATACGCAGTATTTT.